What follows are 4 T cell receptor beta chains derived from one specimen sequenced in a study of cytomegalovirus exposure and HLA in healthy donors. The PCR employed 60 Vbeta primers together with 13 Jbeta primers. Repertoires were generated with immunoSEQ multiplex PCR, while TCRdb's copy carries only in-frame clones and drops some. This listing includes fewer than 100,000 clones. Sequenced material: PBMCs. These receptors were collected from a man between 18 and 29 years old in good health and CMV-seropositive.

The V and J genes are TRBV6-1 and TRBJ2-5, with 8 bases aligning to TRBD2. Near its end, the DNA agrees better with TRBJ2-7, so the J call may be wrong. The germline gives CDR1 MNHNS, CDR2 SASEGT. The CDR3 is 14 amino acids. Here the CDR3 reads CASSTREGAYEQYF. CDR3 DNA sequence: TGTGCCAGCAGTACCCGGGAGGGAGCCTACGAGCAGTACTTC.

J is TRBJ2-3 and V is TRBV19; 8 nucleotides line up with TRBD1. The CDR3 covers 15 residues. The V gene's germline CDR1 is LNHDA and CDR2 SQIVND (reference sequence). The V segment lost 5 bases and the J segment 4 bases; nucleotides outside the gene matches: 8. This chain's CDR3 is CASSWADRAADTQYF. The CDR3 region has the DNA TGTGCCAGTAGTTGGGCGGACAGGGCGGCAGATACGCAGTATTTT.

The V call is TRBV5-1, the J call TRBJ2-7; D perhaps matches TRBD2 (6 bases). Germline assignment: CDR1 SGHRS and CDR2 YFSETQ. With 0 bases removed from V and 0 bases from J, the gap between germline ends came to 16 bases. The CDR3 totals 17 residues. The CDR3 region is CASSLGRSSASSYEQYF. Here the CDR3 DNA reads TGCGCCAGCAGCTTGGGGCGCTCTAGCGCCAGCTCCTACGAGCAGTACTTC.

The chain couples TRBV30 to TRBJ1-1; TRBD1 might be the D (5 bases). The CDR3 runs to 12 residues. Between the trimmed V and J ends, which lost 2 bases and 5 bases, there was a span of 9 bases. Germline V gene data show CDR1 as GTSNPN and CDR2 as SVGIG (reference sequence). CDR3 nucleotide sequence: TGTGCCTGGAGTACAGGAGATACTGAAGCTTTCTTT. Translated, it gives CAWSTGDTEAFF.